A single sample gave rise to the 26 T cell receptor beta chains below, sequenced in a study of T cell responses to AZD1222 COVID-19 vaccine. Here immunoSEQ multiplex PCR was the method, and the copy in TCRdb shows in-frame clones only, minus some. The top ten clones hold roughly 1.5% of a sample with 90,000 to 130,000 clones, about 88% of them seen once. The specimen comprised peripheral blood, sampled on day 0 of AZD1222 vaccination. These receptors originate from an adult in good health.

V gene TRBV3-1 (or the pseudogene TRBV3-2) combines with J gene TRBJ1-3; a possible D gene is TRBD1 (5 bases). This CDR3 has 12 amino acids. Trimming left V 4 bases short and J 9 bases short, with 10 bases between. The germline V gene encodes CDR1 LGHDT and CDR2 YNNKEL (reference sequence). CDR3 sequence: CASSPAGSTIYF. Here the CDR3 DNA reads TGTGCCAGCAGCCCGGCAGGGAGCACCATATATTTT.

V and J are TRBV10-3 and TRBJ1-1; unclear D gene. CDR1 and CDR2 from the germline V gene are ENHRY and SYGVKD. V lost 2 bases and J lost 1, with 5 bases in between. This CDR3 is 13 amino acids long. CDR3 nucleotides: TGTGCCATCAGTGAGGGCCCGAACACTGAAGCTTTCTTT. This gives the protein CAISEGPNTEAFF.

The chain links TRBV19 to TRBJ2-7; 8 bases fit TRBD2. Trimming took 4 bases from V and 2 from J; bases not matched to a gene: 4. Germline V gene sequence: CDR1 LNHDA, CDR2 SQIVND (reference sequence). This CDR3 is 14 amino acids long. As DNA, the CDR3 is TGTGCCAGTAGTAAAAGGACTAGCACCTACGAGCAGTACTTC. This encodes CASSKRTSTYEQYF.

The rearrangement uses TRBV6-5 and TRBJ1-1; D is ambiguous. Per germline, CDR1 MNHEY and CDR2 SVGAGI. With 7 bases removed from V and 0 bases from J, the gap between germline ends came to 3 bases. This CDR3 is 11 amino acids long. For the CDR3, the DNA is TGTGCCAGCAATCTGAACACTGAAGCTTTCTTT. This sequence encodes CASNLNTEAFF.

The rearrangement joins TRBV5-8 to TRBJ1-6; the match to TRBD1 covers 10 bases. Per germline, CDR1 SGHTS and CDR2 YDEGEE. The V segment lost 4 bases and the J segment 1 base; nucleotides outside the gene matches: 8. The CDR3 spans 18 residues. The CDR3 reads CASSRRTGGLSYNSPLHF. CDR3 nucleotide sequence: TGTGCCAGCAGCCGAAGGACAGGGGGATTATCCTATAATTCACCCCTCCACTTT.

The chain combines TRBV9 with TRBJ1-6; TRBD1 is a possible D gene (6 bases). The germline CDR1 and CDR2 sequences are SGDLS and YYNGEE. The CDR3 loop spans 13 amino acids. Trimming pared 3 bases from V and 10 bases from J, leaving 11 bases between. CDR3 in DNA: TGTGCCAGCAGCGACAGGGAAGGATCACCCCTCCACTTT. This translates into CASSDREGSPLHF. Together with reference TRBV9 and TRBJ1-6, the CDR3 gives the full variable domain: DSGVTQTPKHLITATGQRVTLRCSPRSGDLSVYWYQQSLDQGLQFLIQYYNGEERAKGNILERFSAQQFPDLHSELNLSSLELGDSALYFCASSDREGSPLHFGNGTRLTVT.

Concerning this clone: Other DNA sequences within the sample encode an identical CDR3. This chain uses TRBV18 with TRBJ1-4; no clear D gene. The length of the CDR3 is 11 residues. Deletions cut 2 bases from V and 8 bases from J, with 3 bases between. The germline V gene has CDR1 KGHSH and CDR2 LQKENI. The CDR3 nucleotides are TGTGCCAGCTCACCAGGGGAAAAACTGTTTTTT. Translated: CASSPGEKLFF.

V gene TRBV3-1 (or the pseudogene TRBV3-2) combines with J gene TRBJ2-1; 8 positions match TRBD2. Germline lookup yields CDR1 LGHDT and CDR2 YNNKEL (reference sequence). V lost 0 bases, J lost 10 bases, and 11 bases stayed unmatched. The CDR3 is made up of 16 amino acids. CDR3 loop: CASSQDRTGGPREQFF. CDR3 bases: TGTGCCAGCAGCCAAGATAGAACGGGGGGGCCGCGGGAGCAGTTCTTC.

This chain joins TRBV11-3 and TRBJ2-1; 7 bases align to TRBD1. V dropped 5 bases and J dropped 7; count of bases not matched to a gene: 11. This CDR3 spans 15 amino acids. In germline, CDR1 is SGHNT, CDR2 YENEEA. The CDR3: CASSLGTVDGNEQFF. The DNA of the CDR3 is TGTGCCAGCAGCCTCGGGACAGTCGACGGGAATGAGCAGTTCTTC.

This clone was seen only a few times. V usage is TRBV4-1 and J usage is TRBJ1-5, with 7 bases aligning to TRBD1. The V gene end was trimmed by 0 bases and the J gene end by 3 bases; junction bases not matched to a gene: 11. Germline V gene lookup returns CDR1 MGHRA and CDR2 YSYEKL. This CDR3 has 18 amino acids. CDR3 in DNA: TGCGCCAGCAGCCAAGATCCGGCTTGGGGACAGAACAATCAGCCCCAGCATTTT. The encoded protein is CASSQDPAWGQNNQPQHF.

V and J are TRBV6-2 or TRBV6-3 and TRBJ1-5, with no clear D. Deletions cut 5 bases from V and 1 base from J, with 15 bases between. Looked up from germline, CDR1 is MNHEY and CDR2 is SVGEGT. CDR3 length equals 16 residues. The CDR3 reads CASSVKMGWSNQPQHF. CDR3 in DNA: TGTGCCAGCAGTGTGAAAATGGGGTGGAGCAATCAGCCCCAGCATTTT.

The chain combines TRBV4-1 with TRBJ2-5; tentative D call: TRBD2 (5 bases). The CDR3 is 14 residues long. The V and J ends lost 6 bases and 5 bases respectively, with 16 bases between them. Germline V gene data show CDR1 as MGHRA and CDR2 as YSYEKL. CDR3 in DNA: TGCGCCAGCAGTCGCACGGGGTCTTATGAGACCCAGTACTTC. This encodes CASSRTGSYETQYF.

This chain's CDR3 is CASSTGVYEQYF. DNA for the CDR3: TGTGCCAGTAGTACCGGGGTCTACGAGCAGTACTTC. The gene calls are TRBV19 and TRBJ2-7; TRBD2 might be the D (5 bases). Trimming removed 4 bases at V and 3 bases at J, with 7 bases between. This CDR3 has 12 amino acids. The germline CDR1 and CDR2 sequences are LNHDA and SQIVND (reference sequence).

This chain links TRBV4-1 with TRBJ2-2; D gene ambiguous. The V gene's germline CDR1 is MGHRA and CDR2 YSYEKL. The CDR3 totals 18 residues. Trimming removed 4 bases from V and 0 bases from J, with 18 bases in between. As DNA, the CDR3 is TGCGCCAGCAGCCTCTGGGTCAGTCAGGTACCGAACACCGGGGAGCTGTTTTTT. As protein: CASSLWVSQVPNTGELFF.

Points on this clone: Germline is not matched at one junction end, which may reflect a read error. V is TRBV11-3 and J is TRBJ1-1; 9 bases map to TRBD1. The CDR3 sequence is 14 residues long. Germline-derived CDR1 and CDR2 are SGHNT and YENEEA. CDR3 bases: TGTGCCAGCAGCACCGGACAGGGGAACCCTGAAGCTTTCTTT. Translating gives CASSTGQGNPEAFF.

This sequence joins TRBV6-5 and TRBJ1-1, with D perhaps TRBD1 (6 bases). The CDR3 has 14 amino acids. Trimming shortened V by 2 bases and J by 10 bases, and 17 bases separated the two germline ends. Per the germline V gene, CDR1 is MNHEY and CDR2 is SVGAGI. CDR3: CASSYLRQEVPAFF. The CDR3 DNA follows: TGTGCCAGCAGTTACCTCCGACAGGAAGTACCAGCTTTCTTT.

The rearrangement links TRBV6-1 to TRBJ2-7; TRBD1 aligns across 9 bases. This CDR3 is built from 15 residues. V was clipped by 2 bases and J by 6 bases; unmatched bases: 8. Looked up from germline, CDR1 is MNHNS and CDR2 is SASEGT. DNA of the CDR3: TGTGCCAGCAGTGAAACGGGACAGGGTCAGGCCGAGCAGTACTTC. Translated, it gives CASSETGQGQAEQYF.

This clone was seen just once. The J gene is TRBJ2-5, the V gene TRBV6-6; D not certain. V lost 2 bases to trimming and J lost 4 bases, with 5 bases between them. Germline lookup yields CDR1 MNHNY and CDR2 SVGAGI (reference sequence). The CDR3 sequence is 12 residues long. CDR3 in DNA: TGTGCCAGCAGTTACGAGGTAGAGACCCAGTACTTC. This encodes CASSYEVETQYF.

This chain connects TRBV19 to TRBJ1-2; 8 bases agree with TRBD1. J lost 8 bases, V lost 8 bases, and 16 bases had no gene match. Germline V gene sequence: CDR1 LNHDA, CDR2 SQIVND (reference sequence). The CDR3 is 15 residues long. The DNA of the CDR3 is TGTGCCAGTTTTTCGGCAGGGGGCAAGGCGGAAGGCTACACCTTC. It encodes CASFSAGGKAEGYTF.

The chain couples TRBV24-1 to TRBJ1-2; the D gene is possibly TRBD1 (6 bases). Germline assignment: CDR1 KGHDR and CDR2 SFDVKD. The CDR3 consists of 15 residues. Trimming cost V 7 bases and J 6 bases, with 20 bases left between them. Written as DNA, the CDR3 is TGTGCCACCAGGGAATCCGGGACAAAGTCTGATGGCTACACCTTC. Protein sequence: CATRESGTKSDGYTF.

This clone occurred once. This sequence joins TRBV19 and TRBJ1-1; D is undetermined. The CDR3 length is 12 residues. The germline V and J ends were trimmed by 6 bases and 7 bases, with 12 bases remaining between them. Germline V gene data show CDR1 as LNHDA and CDR2 as SQIVND (reference sequence). The CDR3 sequence is CASRIGPDEAFF. CDR3 nucleotides: TGTGCCAGTAGGATTGGACCGGATGAAGCTTTCTTT.

The chain joins TRBV11-1 to TRBJ2-7, with a tentative D call TRBD2 (6 bases). The germline gives CDR1 SGHAT, CDR2 FQDESV (reference sequence). Trimming stripped 5 bases from V and 1 base from J, with 12 bases between. The CDR3 covers 14 residues. The CDR3 sequence is CASSLGLTSYEQYF. In DNA form, the CDR3 reads TGTGCCAGCAGCCTGGGACTTACATCCTACGAGCAGTACTTC.

The count of this clone is one. The gene calls are TRBV27 and TRBJ2-2, with TRBD1 matching 7 bases. With V trimmed by 5 bases and J by 5 bases, 5 bases remained unmatched. This CDR3 has 14 amino acids. The V gene's germline CDR1 is MNHEY and CDR2 SMNVEV (reference sequence). The CDR3 DNA sequence: TGTGCCAGCAGTGAGACAGGGCGGACCGGGGAGCTGTTTTTT. The encoded protein is CASSETGRTGELFF.

The DNA of the CDR3 is TGTGCCAGCTCACCGGGACAAGAATACAATGAGCAGTTCTTC. Amino acids: CASSPGQEYNEQFF. This chain uses TRBV18 with TRBJ2-1; D might be TRBD1 (6 bases). The V and J ends lost 3 bases and 4 bases respectively, with 10 bases between them. Germline-derived CDR1 and CDR2 are KGHSH and LQKENI. The length of the CDR3 is 14 residues.

The chain combines TRBV4-1 with TRBJ1-1, with D possibly TRBD1 on 5 matching bases. V dropped 1 base and J dropped 8 bases, with 11 bases sitting between them. The CDR3 length is 13 residues. Germline CDR1 is MGHRA and CDR2 is YSYEKL. In DNA, the CDR3 is TGCGCCAGCAGCCAAGTCCGGGGGGGGGAAGCTTTCTTT. This translates into CASSQVRGGEAFF.

The genes are TRBV3-1 (or the pseudogene TRBV3-2) and TRBJ2-7; D remains unclear. This CDR3 region has 15 residues. CDR1 is LGHDT, CDR2 YNNKEL, per germline (reference sequence). With 0 bases removed from V and 6 bases from J, the gap between germline ends came to 15 bases. The chain's CDR3 is CASSQDWGSPSEQYF. DNA of the CDR3: TGTGCCAGCAGCCAAGATTGGGGTTCCCCCAGCGAGCAGTACTTC.